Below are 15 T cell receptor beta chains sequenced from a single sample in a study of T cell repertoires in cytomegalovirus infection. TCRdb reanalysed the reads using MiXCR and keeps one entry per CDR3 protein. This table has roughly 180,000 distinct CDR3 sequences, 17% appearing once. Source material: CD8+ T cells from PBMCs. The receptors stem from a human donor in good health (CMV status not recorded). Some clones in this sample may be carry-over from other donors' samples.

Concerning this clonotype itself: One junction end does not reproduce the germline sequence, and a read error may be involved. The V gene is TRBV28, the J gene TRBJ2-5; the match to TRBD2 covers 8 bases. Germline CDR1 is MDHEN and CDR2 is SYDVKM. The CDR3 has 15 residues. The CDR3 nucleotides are TGTGCCAGCAGTTTCGAAGCGGGGGACCAGGGCGGAACGCACTTC. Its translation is CASSFEAGDQGGTHF.

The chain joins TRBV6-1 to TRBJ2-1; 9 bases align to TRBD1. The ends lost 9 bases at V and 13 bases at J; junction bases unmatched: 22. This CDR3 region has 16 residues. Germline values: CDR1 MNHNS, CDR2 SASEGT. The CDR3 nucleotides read TGTGCCAGTAGACTTCACGAGGTAGAAACAGGGGGCGGACAGTTCTTC. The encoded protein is CASRLHEVETGGGQFF.

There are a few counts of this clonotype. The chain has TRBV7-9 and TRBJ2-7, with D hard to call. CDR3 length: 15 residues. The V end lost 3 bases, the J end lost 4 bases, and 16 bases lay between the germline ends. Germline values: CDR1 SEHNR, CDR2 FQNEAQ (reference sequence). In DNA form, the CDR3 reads TGTGCCAGCAGCTTCGGCGCTGAGCCCTATTACGAGCAGTACTTC. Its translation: CASSFGAEPYYEQYF.

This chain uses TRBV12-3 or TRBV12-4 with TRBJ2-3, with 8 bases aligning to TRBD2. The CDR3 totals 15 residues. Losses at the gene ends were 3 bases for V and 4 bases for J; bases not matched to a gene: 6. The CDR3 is CASSFGGGGSDTQYF. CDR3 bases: TGTGCCAGCAGTTTCGGGGGGGGCGGATCAGATACGCAGTATTTT.

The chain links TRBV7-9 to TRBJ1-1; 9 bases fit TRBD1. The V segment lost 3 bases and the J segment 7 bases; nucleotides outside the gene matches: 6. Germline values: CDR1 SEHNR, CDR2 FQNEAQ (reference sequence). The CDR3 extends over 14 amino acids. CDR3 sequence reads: CASSFSDRGSEAFF. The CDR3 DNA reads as TGTGCCAGCAGCTTTAGTGACAGGGGGAGTGAAGCTTTCTTT.

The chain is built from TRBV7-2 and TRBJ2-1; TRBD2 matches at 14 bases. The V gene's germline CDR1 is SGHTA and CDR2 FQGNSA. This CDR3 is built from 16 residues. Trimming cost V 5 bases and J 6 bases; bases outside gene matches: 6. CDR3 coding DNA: TGTGCCAGCAGCCACCGGACTAGCGGGGGGCCCAATGAGCAGTTCTTC. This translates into CASSHRTSGGPNEQFF.

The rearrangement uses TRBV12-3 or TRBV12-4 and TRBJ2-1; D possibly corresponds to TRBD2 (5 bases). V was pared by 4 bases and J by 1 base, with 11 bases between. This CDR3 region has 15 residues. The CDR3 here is CASSSLDLSYNEQFF. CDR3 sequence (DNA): TGTGCCAGCAGTTCCTTGGACTTATCCTACAATGAGCAGTTCTTC.

DNA of the CDR3: TGTGCCAGCAGCTTAGTGACAGGAAGACGCAATGAGCAGTTCTTC. It yields the protein CASSLVTGRRNEQFF. The chain uses TRBV7-9 and TRBJ2-1; TRBD1 might be the D (6 bases). Germline CDR1 reads SEHNR; CDR2 reads FQNEAQ (reference sequence). V dropped 1 base and J dropped 6 bases, with 13 bases sitting between them. This CDR3 spans 15 amino acids.

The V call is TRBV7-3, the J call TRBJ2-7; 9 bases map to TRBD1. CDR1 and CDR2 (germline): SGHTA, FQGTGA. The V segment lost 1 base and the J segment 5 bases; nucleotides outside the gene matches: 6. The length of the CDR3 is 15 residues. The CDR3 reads CASSLRQGGLDEQYF. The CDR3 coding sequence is TGTGCCAGCAGCTTAAGACAGGGGGGATTGGACGAGCAGTACTTC. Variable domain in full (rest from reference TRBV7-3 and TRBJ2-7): GAGVSQTPSNKVTEKGKYVELRCDPISGHTALYWYRQSLGQGPEFLIYFQGTGAADDSGLPNDRFFAVRPEGSVSTLKIQRTERGDSAVYLCASSLRQGGLDEQYFGPGTRLTVT.

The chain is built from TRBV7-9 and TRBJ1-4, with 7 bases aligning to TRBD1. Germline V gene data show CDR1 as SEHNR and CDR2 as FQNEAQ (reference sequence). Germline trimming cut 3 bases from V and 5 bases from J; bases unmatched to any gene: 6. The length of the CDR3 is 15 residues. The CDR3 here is CASSFRQGGNEKLFF. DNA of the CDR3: TGTGCCAGCAGCTTTCGACAGGGAGGGAATGAAAAACTGTTTTTT. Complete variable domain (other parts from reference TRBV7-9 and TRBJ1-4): DTGVSQNPRHKITKRGQNVTFRCDPISEHNRLYWYRQTLGQGPEFLTYFQNEAQLEKSRLLSDRFSAERPKGSFSTLEIQRTEQGDSAMYLCASSFRQGGNEKLFFGSGTQLSVL.

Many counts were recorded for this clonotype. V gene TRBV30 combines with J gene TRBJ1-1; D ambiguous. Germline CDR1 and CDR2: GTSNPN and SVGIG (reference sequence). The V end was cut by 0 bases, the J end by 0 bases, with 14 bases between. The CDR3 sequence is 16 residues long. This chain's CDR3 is CAWSVRGWGMNTEAFF. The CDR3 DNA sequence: TGTGCCTGGAGTGTACGGGGTTGGGGAATGAACACTGAAGCTTTCTTT.

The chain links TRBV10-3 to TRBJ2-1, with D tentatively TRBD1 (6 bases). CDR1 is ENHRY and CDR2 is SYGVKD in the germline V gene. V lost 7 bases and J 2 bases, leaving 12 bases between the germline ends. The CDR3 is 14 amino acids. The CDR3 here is CAIKGQGTYNEQFF. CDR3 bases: TGTGCCATCAAGGGGCAGGGGACCTACAATGAGCAGTTCTTC.

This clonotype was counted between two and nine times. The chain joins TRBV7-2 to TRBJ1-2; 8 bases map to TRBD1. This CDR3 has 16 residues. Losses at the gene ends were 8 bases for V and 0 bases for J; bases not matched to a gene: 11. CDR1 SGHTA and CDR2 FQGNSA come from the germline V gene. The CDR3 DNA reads TGTGCCAGCGGAAGGGGACAGGATCAGTCTAACTATGGCTACACCTTC. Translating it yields CASGRGQDQSNYGYTF.

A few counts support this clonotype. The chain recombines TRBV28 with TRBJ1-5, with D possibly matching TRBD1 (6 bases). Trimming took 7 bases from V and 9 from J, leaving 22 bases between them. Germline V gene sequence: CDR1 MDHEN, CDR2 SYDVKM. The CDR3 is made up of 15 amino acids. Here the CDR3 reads CASNDGVAGARPQHF. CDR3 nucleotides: TGTGCCAGCAACGACGGCGTAGCGGGGGCGCGGCCCCAGCATTTT. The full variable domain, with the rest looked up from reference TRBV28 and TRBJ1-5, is DVKVTQSSRYLVKRTGEKVFLECVQDMDHENMFWYRQDPGLGLRLIYFSYDVKMKEKGDIPEGYSVSREKKERFSLILESASTNQTSMYLCASNDGVAGARPQHFGDGTRLSIL.

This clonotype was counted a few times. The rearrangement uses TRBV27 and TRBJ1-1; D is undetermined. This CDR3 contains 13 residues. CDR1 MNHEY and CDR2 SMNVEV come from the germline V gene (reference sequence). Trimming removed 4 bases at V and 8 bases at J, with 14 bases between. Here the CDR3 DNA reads TGTGCCAGCAGTTCCCGACACGACGCGGAAGCTTTCTTT. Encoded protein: CASSSRHDAEAFF.